This note documents a single TCR beta chain sequence. This sample is drawn from a study of blood T cell repertoires in COVID-19. In the study overall: From T cells, B-cell-depleted T cells, or PBMCs came the material, which was cDNA or gDNA.

Data came from immunoSEQ multiplex PCR; TCRdb stores just in-frame clones and leaves some out. The sample contains 150,000 or so clones, roughly nine tenths of which appear only once. Sequencing was done on a sample of peripheral blood. This TCR was sampled from a woman between 65 and 79 years old with acute or convalescent COVID-19.

This CDR3 reads CASSSALDRANEKLFF. For the CDR3, the DNA is TGTGCCAGCAGCTCAGCCTTGGACAGAGCTAATGAAAAACTGTTTTTT. The V call is TRBV5-4, the J call TRBJ1-4, with D possibly TRBD1 on 6 matching bases. V shed 3 bases and J shed 3 bases, with 15 bases lying between them. The germline CDR1 and CDR2 sequences are SGHNT and YYREEE (reference sequence). This CDR3 is built from 16 residues.